The entry that follows covers one T cell receptor (beta chain) sequence. Its antigen is not known. The CDR3 totals 14 residues. Looked up from germline, CDR1 is KGHSH and CDR2 is LQKENI. Trimming removed 2 bases from V and 3 bases from J, with 11 bases in between. This specimen belongs to a study of early T cells in non-severe SARS-CoV-2 infection. Background on the study: Bulk RNA taken from unsorted whole blood was sequenced, leaving chains unpaired. General study points: VDJdb matching skewed toward anti-spike CD8 responses, missing private and CD4 specificities.

Individually, cDNA molecules had unique molecular identifiers attached to them. One entry per CDR3 protein, called by TCRdb with MiXCR from the 5' RACE reads. Here the sample spans around 71,000 distinct CDR3 sequences, more than 12% being singletons. The chain carries TRBV18 and TRBJ2-7, with a tentative D call TRBD1 (5 bases). The sequencing used whole blood, collected at baseline. This receptor was obtained from an adult who was a healthcare worker with PCR-confirmed SARS-CoV-2 infection or an uninfected control (not recorded which). The CDR3, as DNA: TGTGCCAGCTCACCAGGGCAGGGCCGCTACGAGCAGTACTTC. Translated, it gives CASSPGQGRYEQYF.